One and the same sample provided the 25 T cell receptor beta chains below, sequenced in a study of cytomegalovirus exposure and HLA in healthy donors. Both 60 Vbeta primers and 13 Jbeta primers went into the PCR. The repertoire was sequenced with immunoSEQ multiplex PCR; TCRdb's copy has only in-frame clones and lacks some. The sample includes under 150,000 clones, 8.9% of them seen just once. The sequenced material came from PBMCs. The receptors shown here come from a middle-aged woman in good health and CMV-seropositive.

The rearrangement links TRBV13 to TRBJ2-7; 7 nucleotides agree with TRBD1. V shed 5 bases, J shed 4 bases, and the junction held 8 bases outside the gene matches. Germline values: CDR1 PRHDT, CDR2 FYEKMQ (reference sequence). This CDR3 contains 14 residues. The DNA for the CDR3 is TGTGCCAGCAGCCTCGACAGGGCCTATTACGAGCAGTACTTC. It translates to CASSLDRAYYEQYF.

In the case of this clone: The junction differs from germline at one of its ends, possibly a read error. CDR3 DNA: TGTGCCAGCTCACCACCGGACAGCCTTCGACCTCTTTTC. Protein sequence: CASSPPDSLRPLF. The chain has TRBV18 and TRBJ1-2, with a weak D call TRBD1 (6 bases). CDR3 length equals 13 residues. The germline CDR1 and CDR2 sequences are KGHSH and LQKENI.

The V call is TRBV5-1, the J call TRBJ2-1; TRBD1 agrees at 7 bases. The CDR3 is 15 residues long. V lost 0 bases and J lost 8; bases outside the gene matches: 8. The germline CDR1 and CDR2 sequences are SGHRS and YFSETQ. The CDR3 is CASSLGQGEFHEQFF. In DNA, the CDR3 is TGCGCCAGCAGCTTGGGCCAGGGGGAATTCCATGAGCAGTTCTTC.

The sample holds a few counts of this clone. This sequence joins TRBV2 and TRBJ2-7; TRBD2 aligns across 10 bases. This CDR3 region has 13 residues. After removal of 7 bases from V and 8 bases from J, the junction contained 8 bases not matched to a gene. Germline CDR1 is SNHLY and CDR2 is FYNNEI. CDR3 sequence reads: CASTRQAGGQQYF. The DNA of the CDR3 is TGTGCCAGCACCCGACAAGCGGGGGGGCAGCAGTACTTC.

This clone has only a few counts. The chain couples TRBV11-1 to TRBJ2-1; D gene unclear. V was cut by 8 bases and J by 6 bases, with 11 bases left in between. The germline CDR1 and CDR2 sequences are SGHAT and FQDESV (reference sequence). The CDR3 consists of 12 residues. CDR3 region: CASSLMANEQFF. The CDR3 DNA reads TGTGCCAGCTCCCTCATGGCCAATGAGCAGTTCTTC.

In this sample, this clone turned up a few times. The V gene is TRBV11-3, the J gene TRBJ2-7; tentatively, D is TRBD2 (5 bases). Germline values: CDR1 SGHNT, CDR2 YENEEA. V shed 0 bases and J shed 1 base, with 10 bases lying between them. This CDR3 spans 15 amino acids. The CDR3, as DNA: TGTGCCAGCAGCTTAGAAATCGGCGGGTCCTACGAGCAGTACTTC. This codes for CASSLEIGGSYEQYF.

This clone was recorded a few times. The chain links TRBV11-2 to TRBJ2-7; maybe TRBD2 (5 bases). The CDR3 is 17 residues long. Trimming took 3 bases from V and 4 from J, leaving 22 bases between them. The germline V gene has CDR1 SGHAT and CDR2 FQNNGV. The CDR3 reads CASSFRPEGSARYEQYF. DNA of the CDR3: TGTGCCAGCAGCTTTAGACCGGAAGGTAGCGCAAGGTACGAGCAGTACTTC. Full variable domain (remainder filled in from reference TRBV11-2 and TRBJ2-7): EAGVAQSPRYKIIEKRQSVAFWCNPISGHATLYWYQQILGQGPKLLIQFQNNGVVDDSQLPKDRFSAERLKGVDSTLKIQPAKLEDSAVYLCASSFRPEGSARYEQYFGPGTRLTVT.

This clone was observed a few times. The CDR3, as DNA: TGCGCCAGCTTCCGGCAGGGGGCGGAAAAACTGTTTTTT. Encoded protein: CASFRQGAEKLFF. This sequence joins TRBV23-1 and TRBJ1-4, with 8 bases lining up with TRBD1. TRBV23-1 is marked as an open reading frame, function uncertain. The J segment lost 8 bases and the V segment lost 8 bases, leaving 7 bases of the junction unmatched. This CDR3 region has 13 residues.

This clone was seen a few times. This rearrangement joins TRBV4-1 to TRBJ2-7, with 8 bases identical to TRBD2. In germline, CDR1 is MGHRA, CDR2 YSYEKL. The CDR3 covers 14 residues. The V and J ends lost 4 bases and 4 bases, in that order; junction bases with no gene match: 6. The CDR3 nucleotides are TGCGCCAGCAGCCCAGCGGGGGCTTCGTACGAGCAGTACTTC. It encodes CASSPAGASYEQYF.

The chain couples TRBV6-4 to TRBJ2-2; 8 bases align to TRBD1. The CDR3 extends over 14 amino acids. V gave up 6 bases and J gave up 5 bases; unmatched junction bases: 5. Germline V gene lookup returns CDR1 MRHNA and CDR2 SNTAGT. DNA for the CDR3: TGTGCCAGCAGCGCGGACAGGGCGACCGGGGAGCTGTTTTTT. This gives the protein CASSADRATGELFF.

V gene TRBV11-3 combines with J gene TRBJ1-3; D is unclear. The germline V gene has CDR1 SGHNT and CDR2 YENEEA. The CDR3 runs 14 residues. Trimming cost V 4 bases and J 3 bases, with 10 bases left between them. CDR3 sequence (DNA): TGTGCCAGCAGCTCCCGGGGAGTTGGAAACACCATATATTTT. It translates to CASSSRGVGNTIYF.

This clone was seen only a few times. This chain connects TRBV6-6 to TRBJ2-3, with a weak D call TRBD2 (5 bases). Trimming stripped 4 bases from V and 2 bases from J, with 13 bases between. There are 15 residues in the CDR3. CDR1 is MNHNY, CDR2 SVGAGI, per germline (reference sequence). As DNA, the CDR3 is TGTGCCAGCAGTTTTGGACTTCATAACACAGATACGCAGTATTTT. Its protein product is CASSFGLHNTDTQYF.

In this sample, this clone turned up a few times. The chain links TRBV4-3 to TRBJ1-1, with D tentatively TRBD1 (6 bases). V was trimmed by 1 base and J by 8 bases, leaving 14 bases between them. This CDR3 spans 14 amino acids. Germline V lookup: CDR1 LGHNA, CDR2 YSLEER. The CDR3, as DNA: TGCGCCAGCAGCCAAGCCCCGACAGGAGAAGAAGCTTTCTTT. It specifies CASSQAPTGEEAFF.

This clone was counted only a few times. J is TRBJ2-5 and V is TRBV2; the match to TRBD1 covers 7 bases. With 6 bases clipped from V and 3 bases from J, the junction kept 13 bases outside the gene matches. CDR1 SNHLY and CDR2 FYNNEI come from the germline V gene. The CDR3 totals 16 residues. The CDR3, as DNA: TGTGCCAGCAGGGAAAGCACATACGGGACAGAAGAGACCCAGTACTTC. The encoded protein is CASRESTYGTEETQYF. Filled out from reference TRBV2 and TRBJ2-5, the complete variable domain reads EPEVTQTPSHQVTQMGQEVILRCVPISNHLYFYWYRQILGQKVEFLVSFYNNEISEKSEIFDDQFSVERPDGSNFTLKIRSTKLEDSAMYFCASRESTYGTEETQYFGPGTRLLVL.

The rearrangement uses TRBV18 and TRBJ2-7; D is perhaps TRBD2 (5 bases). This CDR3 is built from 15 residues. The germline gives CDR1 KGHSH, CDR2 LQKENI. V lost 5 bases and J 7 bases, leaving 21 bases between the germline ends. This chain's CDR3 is CASSSQNGVTYEQYF. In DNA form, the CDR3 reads TGTGCCAGCTCATCCCAGAACGGGGTGACGTATGAGCAGTACTTC.

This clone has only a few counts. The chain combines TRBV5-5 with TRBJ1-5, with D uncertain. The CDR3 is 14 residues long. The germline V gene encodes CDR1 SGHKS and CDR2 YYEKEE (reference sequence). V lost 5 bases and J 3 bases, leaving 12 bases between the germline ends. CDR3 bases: TGTGCCAGCAGTGGACGGGAGATCAATCAGCCCCAGCATTTT. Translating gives CASSGREINQPQHF.

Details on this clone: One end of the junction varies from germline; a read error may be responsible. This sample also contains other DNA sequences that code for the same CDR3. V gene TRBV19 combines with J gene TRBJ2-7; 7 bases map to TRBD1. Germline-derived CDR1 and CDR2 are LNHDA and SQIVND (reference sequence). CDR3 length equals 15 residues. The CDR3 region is CASSIGDRVIYEQYF. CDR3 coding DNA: TGTGCCAGCAGTATAGGCGACAGGGTGATCTACGAGCAGTACTTC.

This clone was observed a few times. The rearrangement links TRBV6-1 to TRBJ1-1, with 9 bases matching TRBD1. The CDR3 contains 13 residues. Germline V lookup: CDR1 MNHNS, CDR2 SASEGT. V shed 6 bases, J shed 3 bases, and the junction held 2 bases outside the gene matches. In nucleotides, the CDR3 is TGTGCCAGCAGCCGGGACAGGGACACTGAAGCTTTCTTT. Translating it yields CASSRDRDTEAFF.

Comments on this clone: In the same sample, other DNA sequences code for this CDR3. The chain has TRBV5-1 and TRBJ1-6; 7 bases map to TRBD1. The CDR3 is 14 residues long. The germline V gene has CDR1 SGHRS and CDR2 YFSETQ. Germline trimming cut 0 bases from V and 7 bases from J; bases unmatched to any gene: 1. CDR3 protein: CASSLATGNSPLHF. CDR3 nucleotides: TGCGCCAGCAGCTTGGCGACAGGGAATTCACCCCTCCACTTT.

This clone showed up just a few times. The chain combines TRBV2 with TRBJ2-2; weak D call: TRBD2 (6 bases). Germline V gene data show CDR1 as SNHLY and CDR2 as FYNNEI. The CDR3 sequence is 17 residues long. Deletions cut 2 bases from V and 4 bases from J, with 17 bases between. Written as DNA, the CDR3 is TGTGCCAGCAGTGAAACCCTACGCGGGGCCTTCACCGGGGAGCTGTTTTTT. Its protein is CASSETLRGAFTGELFF.

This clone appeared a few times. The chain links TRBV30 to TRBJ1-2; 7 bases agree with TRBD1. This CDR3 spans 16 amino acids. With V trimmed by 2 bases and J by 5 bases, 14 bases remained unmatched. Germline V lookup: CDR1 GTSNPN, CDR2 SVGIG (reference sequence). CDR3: CAWSSPGTEERYGYTF. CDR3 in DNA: TGTGCCTGGAGTTCCCCCGGGACAGAGGAGAGGTATGGCTACACCTTC.

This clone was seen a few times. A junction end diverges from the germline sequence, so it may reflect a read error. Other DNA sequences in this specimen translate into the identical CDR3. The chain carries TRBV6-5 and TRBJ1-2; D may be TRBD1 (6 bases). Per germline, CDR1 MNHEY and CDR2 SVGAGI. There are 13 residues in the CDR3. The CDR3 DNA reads TGTGCCAGCAGCCGAACAGGGCTCGGTGGCTACACTTTC. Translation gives CASSRTGLGGYTF.

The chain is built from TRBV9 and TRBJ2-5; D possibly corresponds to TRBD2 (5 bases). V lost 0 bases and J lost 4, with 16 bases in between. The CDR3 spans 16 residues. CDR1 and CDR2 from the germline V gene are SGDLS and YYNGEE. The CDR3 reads CASSVGTSLGLETQYF. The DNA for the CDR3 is TGTGCCAGCAGCGTAGGCACTAGTTTGGGTCTAGAGACCCAGTACTTC.

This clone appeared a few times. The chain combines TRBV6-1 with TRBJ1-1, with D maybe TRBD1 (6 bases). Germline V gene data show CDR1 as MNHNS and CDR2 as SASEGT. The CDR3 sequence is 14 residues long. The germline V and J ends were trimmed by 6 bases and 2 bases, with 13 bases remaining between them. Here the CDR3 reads CASSQTGGNTEAFF. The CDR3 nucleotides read TGTGCCAGCAGCCAGACGGGGGGCAACACTGAAGCTTTCTTT.

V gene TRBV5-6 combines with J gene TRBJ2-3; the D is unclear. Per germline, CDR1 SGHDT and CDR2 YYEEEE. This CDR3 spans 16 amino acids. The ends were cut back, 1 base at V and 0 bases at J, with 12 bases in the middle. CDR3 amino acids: CASSLRIQASTDTQYF. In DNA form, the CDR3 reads TGTGCCAGCAGCTTGAGAATCCAGGCTAGCACAGATACGCAGTATTTT.